What follows are 14 T cell receptor beta chains derived from one specimen sequenced in a study of shared clonotypes between healthy human individuals. Data came from immunoSEQ multiplex PCR; TCRdb stores just in-frame clones and leaves some out. This repertoire shows about 450,000 clones, roughly 77% found once; its top ten account for 13%. The material sequenced was PBMCs. The receptors shown here come from a woman aged 40 to 50 in good health. Some clones in this sample may be carry-over from other donors' samples.

The chain links TRBV29-1 to TRBJ1-4; a possible D gene is TRBD1 (6 bases). The CDR3 is made up of 13 amino acids. Germline CDR1 is SQVTM and CDR2 is ANQGSEA. V was shortened by 4 bases and J by 7 bases, with 13 bases between the two germline ends. CDR3 sequence reads: CSVGRGGSEKLFF. The DNA of the CDR3 is TGCAGCGTTGGCAGGGGTGGAAGTGAAAAACTGTTTTTT.

This clone was seen a single time. The genes are TRBV28 and TRBJ1-6; D possibly corresponds to TRBD1 (5 bases). Germline V gives CDR1 MDHEN, CDR2 SYDVKM. This CDR3 has 15 residues. Trimming pared 6 bases from V and 7 bases from J, leaving 16 bases between. CDR3 sequence: CASSSPGGSNSPLHF. The CDR3 region has the DNA TGTGCCAGCAGCTCCCCCGGGGGGTCCAATTCACCCCTCCACTTT.

The chain combines TRBV4-3 with TRBJ2-7, with D perhaps matching TRBD2 (6 bases). This CDR3 is 17 amino acids long. With 4 bases removed from V and 5 bases from J, the gap between germline ends came to 24 bases. Germline CDR1 and CDR2: LGHNA and YSLEER. CDR3 in amino acids: CASSRSLDSGVYNEQYF. The DNA for the CDR3 is TGCGCCAGCAGCCGCAGTTTAGATTCGGGGGTCTACAACGAGCAGTACTTC.

The CDR3 DNA is TGTGCCAGCAGTGACTCCCCCGGAGCGGGAGTCATCGGTAATACGCAGTATTTT. It is translated as CASSDSPGAGVIGNTQYF. This rearrangement joins TRBV6-4 to TRBJ2-3, with 8 bases matching TRBD2. The CDR3 is 18 residues long. Germline V gene sequence: CDR1 MRHNA, CDR2 SNTAGT. With 0 bases clipped from V and 7 bases from J, the junction kept 15 bases outside the gene matches.

This clone occurred many times. This chain uses TRBV6-1 with TRBJ2-5; D is possibly TRBD2 (5 bases). From germline, CDR1 is MNHNS and CDR2 SASEGT. Trimming cost V 0 bases and J 1 base, with 12 bases left between them. The CDR3 runs to 16 residues. In DNA, the CDR3 is TGTGCCAGCAGTGAAGCGCCGGGGATTTTCCAAGAGACCCAGTACTTC. This sequence encodes CASSEAPGIFQETQYF.

The chain links TRBV4-1 to TRBJ1-3; D is undetermined. Germline assignment: CDR1 MGHRA and CDR2 YSYEKL. The V and J ends lost 0 bases and 0 bases respectively, with 0 bases between them. This CDR3 is built from 13 residues. In nucleotides, the CDR3 is TGCGCCAGCAGCCAAGACTCTGGAAACACCATATATTTT. Translation: CASSQDSGNTIYF.

V usage is TRBV29-1 and J usage is TRBJ2-1, with 10 bases fitting TRBD2. Germline V gives CDR1 SQVTM, CDR2 ANQGSEA. The CDR3 contains 13 residues. V shed 7 bases, J shed 4 bases, and the junction held 4 bases outside the gene matches. Here the CDR3 reads CSASGLAYNEQFF. The CDR3 DNA reads as TGCAGCGCGTCGGGACTAGCGTACAATGAGCAGTTCTTC.

This clone was seen more than once but under ten times. The chain has TRBV5-6 and TRBJ1-2; 7 bases fit TRBD1. Trimming took 4 bases from V and 3 from J; bases not matched to a gene: 0. Germline-derived CDR1 and CDR2 are SGHDT and YYEEEE. The CDR3 has 12 residues. CDR3 protein: CASSDRDYGYTF. CDR3 nucleotides: TGTGCCAGCAGCGACAGGGACTATGGCTACACCTTC.

The rearrangement links TRBV6-6 to TRBJ1-4, with TRBD1 as a possible D gene (6 bases). Germline assignment: CDR1 MNHNY and CDR2 SVGAGI (reference sequence). CDR3 size: 16 residues. Trimming removed 6 bases from V and 5 bases from J, with 19 bases in between. CDR3 DNA: TGTGCCAGCAGCTCTCAACGGGGGAGGGGGAATGAAAAACTGTTTTTT. It encodes CASSSQRGRGNEKLFF.

The gene calls are TRBV6-1 and TRBJ2-3; 7 bases are a match to TRBD2. This CDR3 contains 17 residues. Unmatched junction bases numbered 8, after V lost 2 bases and J lost 0 bases. CDR1 is MNHNS, CDR2 SASEGT, per germline. CDR3 bases: TGTGCCAGCAGTGAAATGGTGGGGGGAGGGAGCACAGATACGCAGTATTTT. The encoded protein is CASSEMVGGGSTDTQYF.

A few counts support this clone. The J gene is TRBJ2-3, the V gene TRBV6-4; D is unresolved. Trimming stripped 3 bases from V and 4 bases from J, with 14 bases between. Germline V gene data show CDR1 as MRHNA and CDR2 as SNTAGT. This CDR3 has 15 amino acids. The CDR3: CASSDNGESADTQYF. CDR3 nucleotides: TGTGCCAGCAGTGATAATGGGGAAAGCGCAGATACGCAGTATTTT.

V usage is TRBV18 and J usage is TRBJ2-1; 11 positions match TRBD2. With 5 bases clipped from V and 5 bases from J, the junction kept 8 bases outside the gene matches. The length of the CDR3 is 16 residues. CDR1 is KGHSH and CDR2 is LQKENI in the germline V gene. CDR3 residues: CASSRVAGGQDNEQFF. CDR3 sequence (DNA): TGTGCCAGCTCAAGGGTAGCGGGAGGGCAAGACAATGAGCAGTTCTTC.

The V gene is TRBV28, the J gene TRBJ2-5; a weak D match, TRBD2 (5 bases). V was pared by 7 bases and J by 2 bases, with 17 bases between. In germline, CDR1 is MDHEN, CDR2 SYDVKM. The CDR3 is made up of 15 amino acids. For the CDR3, the DNA is TGTGCCAGCACAACCTCTAGCCCAATACAAGAGACCCAGTACTTC. This gives the protein CASTTSSPIQETQYF.

The chain couples TRBV7-2 to TRBJ1-5; TRBD1 is a possible D gene (5 bases). Germline loops: CDR1 SGHTA, CDR2 FQGNSA. The CDR3 runs to 16 residues. Trimming removed 5 bases from V and 0 bases from J, with 14 bases in between. CDR3 sequence reads: CASSPGPYLSNQPQHF. The CDR3 DNA reads as TGTGCCAGCAGCCCGGGGCCCTACCTTAGCAATCAGCCCCAGCATTTT. Full variable domain (rest looked up from reference TRBV7-2 and TRBJ1-5): GAGVSQSPSNKVTEKGKDVELRCDPISGHTALYWYRQSLGQGLEFLIYFQGNSAPDKSGLPSDRFSAERTGGSVSTLTIQRTQQEDSAVYLCASSPGPYLSNQPQHFGDGTRLSIL.